The 28 T cell receptor beta chains presented below share a single source sample, sequenced in a study of response to subunit inactivated influenza vaccine (dated by TCRdb to between 2017 and 2018). The library came from RT-PCR. Instrument on record: Illumina HiSeq 2500. The public reads were run again by TCRdb, first through fastp at Q25 and then through MiXCR, and only productive beta chains were kept. Rows are combined by CDR3 protein, so each entry shows the most common genes and DNA. The sample data list 500,000 to 600,000 distinct CDR3 sequences, and approximately 10% of these were observed just once. 8% to 13% of the sample is taken by the ten largest. In addition, the sample was reused for a study of T cells expressing NK-cell markers. The second study also describes: TCR beta cDNA libraries were prepared using 5'RACE template switching, which introduced a universal primer site and unique molecular identifiers.

Material: PBMCs from blood, obtained on the day of vaccination. Receptors were obtained from a man aged 45 to 65 who received an inactivated influenza vaccine. Donor details come from another sample of the same person, matched by shared clones.

The chain couples TRBV12-3 or TRBV12-4 to TRBJ2-5, with D uncertain. The length of the CDR3 is 13 residues. V was pared by 5 bases and J by 3 bases, with 10 bases between. Here the CDR3 DNA reads TGTGCCAGCAGTGCGCCCACGGAAGAGACCCAGTACTTC. The encoded protein is CASSAPTEETQYF.

This clonotype has just one count. The chain has TRBV9 and TRBJ2-7, with 13 bases that match TRBD2. Trimming removed 2 bases from V and 0 bases from J; junction bases left unmatched: 5. Looked up from germline, CDR1 is SGDLS and CDR2 is YYNGEE. The CDR3 is 17 residues long. The CDR3 reads CASSVGLAGDHSYEQYF. CDR3 coding DNA: TGTGCCAGCAGCGTTGGACTAGCGGGAGACCACTCCTACGAGCAGTACTTC.

This clonotype turned up a few times. J is TRBJ2-1 and V is TRBV30; 7 bases agree with TRBD2. Trimming took 0 bases from V and 11 from J; bases not matched to a gene: 7. The length of the CDR3 is 13 residues. Germline values: CDR1 GTSNPN, CDR2 SVGIG (reference sequence). The CDR3 region has the DNA TGTGCCTGGAGTGTAGTTGGGCGGGGGAAGCAGTTCTTC. Amino acids: CAWSVVGRGKQFF.

This chain joins TRBV12-3 or TRBV12-4 and TRBJ2-7; no clear D gene. Trimming took off 8 bases at V and 4 bases at J, with 12 bases between the two ends. The CDR3 consists of 12 residues. For the CDR3, the DNA is TGTGCCAGCCGCCGAGCTAGATACGAGCAGTACTTC. It specifies CASRRARYEQYF.

The chain carries TRBV19 and TRBJ1-1; 10 bases fit TRBD1. J gave up 2 bases and V 3 bases, and 3 bases lay outside the gene matches. Germline CDR1 reads LNHDA; CDR2 reads SQIVND (reference sequence). The CDR3 extends over 15 amino acids. The CDR3 coding sequence is TGTGCCAGTAGTATGGGACAGGGGCTTAACACTGAAGCTTTCTTT. It translates to CASSMGQGLNTEAFF. The full variable domain, rest sourced from reference TRBV19 and TRBJ1-1, is DGGITQSPKYLFRKEGQNVTLSCEQNLNHDAMYWYRQDPGQGLRLIYYSQIVNDFQKGDIAEGYSVSREKKESFPLTVTSAQKNPTAFYLCASSMGQGLNTEAFFGQGTRLTVV.

There are a few counts of this clonotype. This chain joins TRBV20-1 and TRBJ2-7; 10 nucleotides agree with TRBD1. This CDR3 comprises 14 residues. The V segment lost 2 bases and the J segment 3 bases; nucleotides outside the gene matches: 4. In germline, CDR1 is DFQATT, CDR2 SNEGSKA (reference sequence). CDR3 in amino acids: CSARPRDRGYEQYF. The CDR3 DNA follows: TGCAGTGCTAGACCTCGGGACAGGGGCTACGAGCAGTACTTC.

This clonotype has just a few counts. The genes are TRBV5-1 and TRBJ2-4; D may be TRBD1 or TRBD2 (6 bases each). This CDR3 has 16 residues. Germline V gene lookup returns CDR1 SGHRS and CDR2 YFSETQ. V lost 2 bases and J 0 bases, leaving 12 bases between the germline ends. CDR3 loop: CASSFGRGLAKNIQYF. CDR3 sequence (DNA): TGCGCCAGCAGCTTTGGTCGGGGGCTAGCCAAAAACATTCAGTACTTC.

Comments on this clonotype: One end of the junction does not line up with germline, which may come from a read error. The chain recombines TRBV6-7 with TRBJ2-2, with 16 bases fitting TRBD2. TRBV6-7 is assigned to the ORF class and has an uncertain function. The CDR3 extends over 19 amino acids. The CDR3 spells CAISLPTGTSGRAIGELFF. CDR3 coding DNA: TGTGCCATCAGTTTACCGACAGGGACTAGCGGGAGGGCCATCGGGGAGCTGTTTTTT.

This clonotype was counted at least ten times. The genes are TRBV29-1 and TRBJ2-2; D perhaps matches TRBD2 (7 bases). In germline, CDR1 is SQVTM, CDR2 ANQGSEA. The CDR3 is 13 amino acids. Between the trimmed V and J ends, which lost 3 bases and 5 bases, there was a span of 10 bases. As DNA, the CDR3 is TGCAGCGTTGACAGGGGAGGGACCGGGGAGCTGTTTTTT. Its translation: CSVDRGGTGELFF.

J is TRBJ1-5 and V is TRBV12-3 or TRBV12-4, with D possibly matching TRBD1 (5 bases). This CDR3 region has 15 residues. The V gene lost 3 bases and the J gene lost 6 bases, with 15 bases spanning the gap. CDR3: CASSFSTGVVQPQHF. The CDR3 DNA reads as TGTGCCAGCAGTTTTTCAACAGGCGTCGTTCAGCCCCAGCATTTT.

A few counts support this clonotype. The rearrangement joins TRBV20-1 to TRBJ2-5; D remains unclear. Trimming took off 6 bases at V and 5 bases at J, with 10 bases between the two ends. This CDR3 is built from 11 residues. Per germline, CDR1 DFQATT and CDR2 SNEGSKA (reference sequence). CDR3 residues: CSAYYRETQYF. CDR3 nucleotides: TGCAGTGCCTACTACCGGGAGACCCAGTACTTC.

In regard to this clonotype: An end of the junction does not agree with germline; a read error may underlie this. The CDR3 loop is CASSVAENGARDKEQFF. The CDR3 bases are TGTGCCAGCAGCGTAGCTGAGAACGGGGCCCGGGACAAAGAGCAGTTCTTC. V and J are TRBV9 and TRBJ2-1, with a possible D match to TRBD1 (6 bases). The length of the CDR3 is 17 residues. Germline CDR1 SGDLS, CDR2 YYNGEE.

The sample holds a few counts of this clonotype. The chain uses TRBV7-8 and TRBJ2-1; 10 nucleotides match TRBD2. The CDR3 loop spans 16 amino acids. V lost 2 bases, J lost 6 bases, and 7 bases stayed unmatched. Per germline, CDR1 SGHVS and CDR2 FQNEAQ. The CDR3 sequence: CASSLTGASGGNEQFF. DNA for the CDR3: TGTGCCAGCAGCTTAACGGGGGCTAGCGGGGGCAATGAGCAGTTCTTC.

There are a few counts of this clonotype. The chain has TRBV6-2 or TRBV6-3 and TRBJ2-7, with TRBD1 matching 10 bases. Per the germline V gene, CDR1 is MNHEY and CDR2 is SVGEGT. This CDR3 comprises 15 residues. J gave up 4 bases and V 7 bases, and 10 bases lay outside the gene matches. The CDR3 loop reads CASNPRTGGAYEQYF. CDR3 coding DNA: TGTGCCAGCAATCCTCGGACAGGGGGTGCGTACGAGCAGTACTTC.

The CDR3 here is CASSLPDRGLRTDTQYF. Written as DNA, the CDR3 is TGTGCCAGCAGCCTGCCGGACAGGGGGCTAAGAACAGATACGCAGTATTTT. The chain carries TRBV7-2 and TRBJ2-3; the match to TRBD1 covers 11 bases. CDR3 length: 17 amino acids. Germline-derived CDR1 and CDR2 are SGHTA and FQGNSA. V lost 5 bases to trimming and J lost 3 bases; unmatched junction nucleotides: 10.

The chain carries TRBV20-1 and TRBJ2-1, with D unresolved. Germline V gene data show CDR1 as DFQATT and CDR2 as SNEGSKA (reference sequence). V was clipped by 0 bases and J by 0 bases, with 15 bases between them. This CDR3 spans 17 amino acids. The CDR3 DNA is TGCAGTGCTAGAGATTTTTCCCAGCGAGTCTCCTACAATGAGCAGTTCTTC. As protein: CSARDFSQRVSYNEQFF.

This clonotype was counted many times. The rearrangement joins TRBV5-1 to TRBJ1-1, with 8 bases fitting TRBD1. This CDR3 spans 16 amino acids. V shed 0 bases and J 10 bases; nucleotides not matched to a gene: 14. Germline V lookup: CDR1 SGHRS, CDR2 YFSETQ. The CDR3 DNA is TGCGCCAGCAGCTTGGCCCCTCAGGGGGCGCGGTCCCGAGCTTTCTTT. It encodes CASSLAPQGARSRAFF.

This chain links TRBV5-6 with TRBJ2-7; D is undetermined. CDR1 SGHDT and CDR2 YYEEEE come from the germline V gene. The CDR3 sequence is 13 residues long. Trimming stripped 7 bases from V and 3 bases from J, with 14 bases between. The CDR3 nucleotides read TGTGCCAGCGGCCCCGGGCTCCTCTACGAGCAGTACTTC. This sequence encodes CASGPGLLYEQYF.

This clonotype has just a few counts. This chain uses TRBV6-1 with TRBJ1-1, with TRBD1 as a possible D gene (5 bases). This CDR3 is 16 amino acids long. V shed 6 bases and J shed 0 bases, with 17 bases lying between them. Germline V gives CDR1 MNHNS, CDR2 SASEGT. CDR3 amino acids: CASSSAQGTMNTEAFF. As DNA, the CDR3 is TGTGCCAGCAGCTCTGCACAAGGGACGATGAACACTGAAGCTTTCTTT.

This clonotype has just a few counts. The chain has TRBV25-1 and TRBJ1-1; D possibly corresponds to TRBD1 (5 bases). Germline V gives CDR1 MGHDK, CDR2 SYGVNS. V gave up 2 bases and J gave up 0 bases, with 13 bases separating them. CDR3 length: 16 residues. CDR3 sequence: CASSEIGDGMNTEAFF. CDR3 bases: TGTGCCAGCAGTGAAATCGGGGACGGCATGAACACTGAAGCTTTCTTT.

This clonotype was seen more than once but under ten times. The rearrangement joins TRBV20-1 to TRBJ2-1; D unclear. The V end was cut by 3 bases, the J end by 6 bases, with 6 bases between. The CDR3 consists of 11 residues. The germline V gene has CDR1 DFQATT and CDR2 SNEGSKA (reference sequence). In nucleotides, the CDR3 is TGCAGTGCTAGCATTAGCAATGAGCAGTTCTTC. It is translated as CSASISNEQFF.

The chain has TRBV12-3 or TRBV12-4 and TRBJ2-7; D is undetermined. The CDR3 totals 13 residues. Trimming took 3 bases from V and 6 from J, leaving 12 bases between them. The CDR3 region has the DNA TGTGCCAGCAGTTTCTCCCCGGAGCTCGAGCAGTACTTC. This translates into CASSFSPELEQYF.

This clonotype was seen a few times. The chain joins TRBV10-3 to TRBJ2-6; possible D gene TRBD2, 5 bases. There are 18 residues in the CDR3. Germline values: CDR1 ENHRY, CDR2 SYGVKD. The V and J ends lost 4 bases and 0 bases respectively, with 16 bases between them. The CDR3 coding sequence is TGTGCCATCAGTGGGGCGGGCGCTGCCTACTCTGGGGCCAACGTCCTGACTTTC. Translating gives CAISGAGAAYSGANVLTF.

The chain is built from TRBV18 and TRBJ2-7; TRBD1 might be the D (5 bases). Germline-derived CDR1 and CDR2 are KGHSH and LQKENI. V dropped 0 bases and J dropped 0 bases, with 9 bases sitting between them. This CDR3 comprises 15 residues. The CDR3, as DNA: TGTGCCAGCTCACCACCCGGACATGGCTCCTACGAGCAGTACTTC. Its protein is CASSPPGHGSYEQYF.

The table lists this clonotype with a few counts. The rearrangement joins TRBV29-1 to TRBJ2-1; TRBD2 might be the D (5 bases). This CDR3 spans 15 amino acids. The germline V gene encodes CDR1 SQVTM and CDR2 ANQGSEA. Between the trimmed V and J ends, which lost 2 bases and 3 bases, there was a span of 14 bases. In DNA, the CDR3 is TGCAGCGTTGAAATTGCGGGCGGCTACTACAATGAGCAGTTCTTC. Amino acids: CSVEIAGGYYNEQFF.

This chain uses TRBV10-2 with TRBJ2-5; 9 bases fit TRBD2. The CDR3 sequence is 16 residues long. The germline V gene has CDR1 WSHSY and CDR2 SAAADI. V lost 3 bases to trimming and J lost 0 bases; unmatched junction nucleotides: 5. This CDR3 reads CASSDFAGGDQETQYF. The CDR3 region has the DNA TGCGCCAGCAGTGATTTCGCGGGGGGGGACCAAGAGACCCAGTACTTC.

As concerns this clonotype: Being one base from a much bigger clone, this may be a read error. This chain links TRBV5-1 with TRBJ2-7; D is unclear. CDR1 is SGHRS and CDR2 is YFSETQ in the germline V gene. The CDR3 is 12 amino acids. In DNA form, the CDR3 reads TGCGTCAGCAGCTTGCCTAGCTACGAGCAGTACTTC. As protein: CVSSLPSYEQYF.

This clonotype was detected many times. V gene TRBV5-1 combines with J gene TRBJ2-1; 13 nucleotides line up with TRBD2. The V gene's germline CDR1 is SGHRS and CDR2 YFSETQ. V lost 1 base and J lost 4; bases outside the gene matches: 8. CDR3 length: 18 residues. The CDR3 loop reads CASSLRRTSGSSYNEQFF. The CDR3 nucleotides are TGCGCCAGCAGCTTGCGCAGGACTAGCGGGAGTTCTTACAATGAGCAGTTCTTC.